Each of the 29 T cell receptor beta chains below was sequenced from the same sample in a study of metastatic and nonmetastatic thyroid tumors (dated by TCRdb to the early 2020s). No treatment had been received by any patient before thyroid surgery. Library preparation used PCR. Data came from an Illumina HiSeq 4000. TCRdb trimmed the raw reads at Q25, called clones with MiXCR and kept productive beta chains. Counted in this sample were 20,000 to 25,000 clones; over 25% of them appeared once. The ten largest account for about 5.5% of the sample. Material: tumor tissue. Receptors originate from a female donor with papillary thyroid cancer or a benign thyroid nodule (not recorded which). Some clones in this sample may be carry-over from other donors' samples.

This clone is medium-sized within its sample. J is TRBJ1-6 and V is TRBV2; 8 nucleotides match TRBD1. The CDR3 spans 16 residues. Germline CDR1 SNHLY, CDR2 FYNNEI. With V trimmed by 6 bases and J by 5 bases, 9 bases remained unmatched. CDR3 region: CASSERQGWNNSPLHF. The CDR3 DNA follows: TGTGCCAGCAGCGAAAGACAGGGGTGGAATAATTCACCCCTCCACTTT.

The chain joins TRBV11-2 to TRBJ1-5, with TRBD1 as a possible D gene (6 bases). Germline V gene data show CDR1 as SGHAT and CDR2 as FQNNGV. V was pared by 1 base and J by 3 bases, with 10 bases between. CDR3 length: 15 amino acids. CDR3: CASSLVGGNNQPQHF. The DNA of the CDR3 is TGTGCCAGCAGCTTAGTAGGGGGGAACAATCAGCCCCAGCATTTT.

This clone showed up many times. This chain connects TRBV5-5 to TRBJ2-2; TRBD2 matches at 14 bases. V shed 7 bases and J 1 base; nucleotides not matched to a gene: 12. The germline gives CDR1 SGHKS, CDR2 YYEKEE (reference sequence). The CDR3 has 19 amino acids. The CDR3 spells CASAETGTSGGRNTGELFF. The CDR3 DNA is TGTGCCAGCGCTGAAACCGGGACTAGCGGGGGCCGGAACACCGGGGAGCTGTTTTTT.

The count of this clone is one. The rearrangement joins TRBV30 to TRBJ1-3; 8 bases align to TRBD1. The CDR3 is made up of 13 amino acids. CDR1 is GTSNPN and CDR2 is SVGIG in the germline V gene (reference sequence). The trim removed 5 bases at V and 2 bases at J, leaving 2 bases unmatched. The CDR3 here is CAWEGQAGNTIYF. The CDR3 bases are TGTGCCTGGGAGGGACAGGCTGGAAACACCATATATTTT.

This clone was picked up many times. The chain joins TRBV27 to TRBJ2-3, with 7 bases that match TRBD2. This CDR3 spans 17 amino acids. Looked up from germline, CDR1 is MNHEY and CDR2 is SMNVEV (reference sequence). The ends lost 6 bases at V and 0 bases at J; junction bases unmatched: 12. As DNA, the CDR3 is TGTGCCAGCAGAACAACTAGCGATCCATTTAGCACAGATACGCAGTATTTT. Protein product: CASRTTSDPFSTDTQYF.

For this clone: The junction and the germline gene differ at one end; a read error may be behind it. This rearrangement joins TRBV25-1 to TRBJ2-3; D may correspond to TRBD1 or TRBD2 (6 bases each). The germline V gene has CDR1 MGHDK and CDR2 SYGVNS. This CDR3 has 14 residues. CDR3 nucleotides: TGTGCCAGCAGCGAATGGGGGGCTGGTGATACGCAGTATTTT. Translated: CASSEWGAGDTQYF.

This clone was detected many times. The rearrangement joins TRBV14 to TRBJ2-7, with D perhaps TRBD1 (5 bases). CDR1 and CDR2 from the germline V gene are SGHDN and FVKESK. The CDR3 has 15 residues. V gave up 0 bases and J gave up 6 bases, with 15 bases separating them. CDR3 sequence (DNA): TGTGCCAGCAGCCAAGATCCAAGGGGATTTGGCGAGCAGTACTTC. Translation: CASSQDPRGFGEQYF. Based on the CDR3 plus reference TRBV14 and TRBJ2-7, the full variable domain is EAGVTQFPSHSVIEKGQTVTLRCDPISGHDNLYWYRRVMGKEIKFLLHFVKESKQDESGMPNNRFLAERTGGTYSTLKVQPAELEDSGVYFCASSQDPRGFGEQYFGPGTRLTVT.

This clone was seen repeatedly, ten times or more. The CDR3 loop is CASSPWGQETQYF. CDR3 sequence (DNA): TGTGCCAGCAGCCCATGGGGCCAAGAGACCCAGTACTTC. The genes are TRBV3-1 and TRBJ2-5; D not resolved. Per the germline V gene, CDR1 is LGHDT and CDR2 is YNNKEL (reference sequence). Trimming removed 4 bases at V and 1 base at J, with 7 bases between. This CDR3 comprises 13 residues.

Concerning this clone itself: The germline gene is not matched at one end of the junction; a read error may be the cause. The V call is TRBV12-3 or TRBV12-4, the J call TRBJ1-2; 8 bases line up with TRBD1. This CDR3 has 13 residues. The CDR3 is CVSSPGQEYGYTF. The CDR3 DNA is TGTGTCAGCAGTCCGGGACAGGAGTATGGCTACACCTTC.

The gene calls are TRBV5-1 and TRBJ2-7; a possible D gene is TRBD1 (5 bases). Germline loops: CDR1 SGHRS, CDR2 YFSETQ. The CDR3 covers 12 residues. V lost 5 bases to trimming and J lost 1 base, with 7 bases between them. The CDR3 region is CASRDKSYEQYF. The CDR3 region has the DNA TGCGCCAGCAGGGACAAGTCCTACGAGCAGTACTTC.

This clone was seen repeatedly, ten times or more. This chain connects TRBV9 to TRBJ2-1; a weak D match, TRBD2 (6 bases). This CDR3 has 15 amino acids. V lost 2 bases to trimming and J lost 8 bases, with 17 bases between them. Germline values: CDR1 SGDLS, CDR2 YYNGEE. The CDR3 is CASSVTSLRSHEQFF. CDR3 DNA: TGTGCCAGCAGCGTTACTAGCTTACGGTCCCATGAGCAGTTCTTC.

In its sample, this clone was seen a few times. A single base separates this from a much larger clone, so it may be a read error. V is TRBV19 and J is TRBJ2-3, with 10 bases lining up with TRBD2. Unmatched junction bases numbered 7, after V lost 7 bases and J lost 6 bases. Germline V gene lookup returns CDR1 LNHDA and CDR2 SQIVND (reference sequence). CDR3 length: 14 amino acids. The CDR3 DNA is TGTGCCAGTACCAAAGCGGGGGGGCGGGATACGCAGTATTTT. It is translated as CASTKAGGRDTQYF.

The rearrangement uses TRBV12-3 or TRBV12-4 and TRBJ2-7; either TRBD1 or TRBD2 may fit D (5 bases each). V was pared by 2 bases and J by 6 bases, with 14 bases between. This CDR3 contains 14 residues. The CDR3 DNA reads TGTGCCAGCAGTTTAAGTCAGGGAGCAGTCGAGCAGTACTTC. Residues: CASSLSQGAVEQYF.

The chain uses TRBV11-2 and TRBJ1-3; D is unresolved. In germline, CDR1 is SGHAT, CDR2 FQNNGV. The germline V and J ends were trimmed by 2 bases and 1 base, with 6 bases remaining between them. CDR3 length: 14 residues. The CDR3 nucleotides read TGTGCCAGCAGCTTACGGCGGTCTGGAAACACCATATATTTT. This codes for CASSLRRSGNTIYF.

This clone has a handful of counts. This chain uses TRBV24-1 with TRBJ2-2; D tentatively reads TRBD1 or TRBD2 (5 bases each). Germline lookup yields CDR1 KGHDR and CDR2 SFDVKD. The CDR3 is 11 residues long. V shed 12 bases and J shed 6 bases, with 10 bases lying between them. For the CDR3, the DNA is TGTGCCTCCGAGGGGTCCGGGGAGCTGTTTTTT. Protein sequence: CASEGSGELFF.

There are many counts of this clone. This CDR3 is also generated by other DNA sequences in the sample. The chain carries TRBV30 and TRBJ1-2; 12 bases are a match to TRBD1. CDR3 length: 15 residues. Losses at the gene ends were 2 bases for V and 3 bases for J; bases not matched to a gene: 4. CDR1 is GTSNPN, CDR2 SVGIG, per germline (reference sequence). The CDR3 coding sequence is TGTGCCTGGAGTCCCGGGACAGGGGGCCACTATGGCTACACCTTC. This encodes CAWSPGTGGHYGYTF.

About this clone: Being one base from a much bigger clone, this may be a read error. The chain has TRBV7-8 and TRBJ2-1; no definite D call. With 4 bases removed from V and 5 bases from J, the gap between germline ends came to 6 bases. This CDR3 contains 12 residues. Germline-derived CDR1 and CDR2 are SGHVS and FQNEAQ. CDR3 in amino acids: CASSSNDNEQFF. The CDR3 DNA reads as TGTGCCAGCAGCTCGAACGACAATGAGCAGTTCTTC.

At least ten counts were recorded for this clone. In the same sample, other DNA sequences code for this CDR3. The chain links TRBV7-3 to TRBJ2-2; 7 bases map to TRBD2. This CDR3 is 16 amino acids long. The junction had 7 bases not matched to a gene; V was cut back by 4 bases and J by 2 bases. CDR1 is SGHTA, CDR2 FQGTGA, per germline. This CDR3 is CASSSAGGINTGELFF. DNA for the CDR3: TGTGCCAGCAGCTCCGCCGGGGGGATCAACACCGGGGAGCTGTTTTTT. Drawing the rest from reference TRBV7-3 and TRBJ2-2, the complete variable domain is GAGVSQTPSNKVTEKGKYVELRCDPISGHTALYWYRQSLGQGPEFLIYFQGTGAADDSGLPNDRFFAVRPEGSVSTLKIQRTERGDSAVYLCASSSAGGINTGELFFGEGSRLTVL.

This clone ranks as medium-sized. This chain uses TRBV6-1 with TRBJ1-6; D ambiguous. The germline V gene encodes CDR1 MNHNS and CDR2 SASEGT. Trimming took off 6 bases at V and 5 bases at J, with 14 bases between the two ends. This CDR3 contains 15 residues. CDR3 sequence (DNA): TGTGCCAGCAGGAGCCCCGGGAATGATAATTCACCCCTCCACTTT. Translating gives CASRSPGNDNSPLHF.

This clone came up many times. J is TRBJ1-1 and V is TRBV2; D remains ambiguous. The germline gives CDR1 SNHLY, CDR2 FYNNEI. The V end lost 2 bases, the J end lost 7 bases, and 17 bases lay between the germline ends. The CDR3 covers 15 residues. CDR3 nucleotides: TGTGCCAGCAGTGAATTCCCGGGCGCCCGGGATGAAGCTTTCTTT. The encoded protein is CASSEFPGARDEAFF.

This clone was found a few times. The CDR3 DNA sequence: TGTGCCACCCGCATCGGGGGGCTTAATTCACCCCTCCACTTT. Its translation is CATRIGGLNSPLHF. The gene calls are TRBV6-1 and TRBJ1-6; TRBD1 is a possible D gene (6 bases). Trimming cost V 10 bases and J 6 bases, with 16 bases left between them. This CDR3 has 14 residues. Germline CDR1 and CDR2: MNHNS and SASEGT.

This clone was picked up a small number of times. This rearrangement joins TRBV2 to TRBJ2-1, with D tentatively TRBD2 (7 bases). Looked up from germline, CDR1 is SNHLY and CDR2 is FYNNEI. The CDR3 sequence is 15 residues long. CDR3 sequence (DNA): TGTGTAAGCAGTGTTGGGGGGGGCGTCGGAAATGAGCAGTTCTTC. Amino acid sequence: CVSSVGGGVGNEQFF.

This clone was detected only a few times. This chain joins TRBV6-5 and TRBJ2-5; the match to TRBD2 covers 8 bases. CDR3 length equals 15 residues. With V trimmed by 4 bases and J by 3 bases, 7 bases remained unmatched. CDR1 MNHEY and CDR2 SVGAGI come from the germline V gene. The CDR3 sequence: CASSWLSGAEETQYF. The CDR3 DNA sequence: TGTGCCAGCAGTTGGCTTAGCGGGGCAGAAGAGACCCAGTACTTC.

This clone appeared many times. V and J are TRBV9 and TRBJ2-5; 7 bases line up with TRBD1. Germline-derived CDR1 and CDR2 are SGDLS and YYNGEE. This CDR3 has 14 residues. J was trimmed by 1 base and V by 3 bases; bases with no gene match: 3. The CDR3: CASSAGTVQETQYF. The CDR3 nucleotides are TGTGCCAGCAGCGCGGGGACAGTCCAAGAGACCCAGTACTTC. The complete variable domain, with remaining parts taken from reference TRBV9 and TRBJ2-5, reads DSGVTQTPKHLITATGQRVTLRCSPRSGDLSVYWYQQSLDQGLQFLIQYYNGEERAKGNILERFSAQQFPDLHSELNLSSLELGDSALYFCASSAGTVQETQYFGPGTRLLVL.

The sample holds many counts of this clone. The rearrangement uses TRBV20-1 and TRBJ1-1; 9 bases fit TRBD1. J lost 2 bases, V lost 6 bases, and 4 bases had no gene match. There are 13 residues in the CDR3. The germline V gene has CDR1 DFQATT and CDR2 SNEGSKA (reference sequence). The CDR3 bases are TGCAGTGCGAGGGACAGGGCAAACACTGAAGCTTTCTTT. This sequence encodes CSARDRANTEAFF.

The table lists this clone with many counts. Possible read error: a much larger clone is one base away. The V call is TRBV3-1, the J call TRBJ1-1, with TRBD1 as a possible D gene (5 bases). This CDR3 comprises 13 residues. CDR1 is LGHDT, CDR2 YNNKEL, per germline (reference sequence). The CDR3 nucleotides are TGTGCCTGCAGCCCTAGGGGAAGCGCTGAAGCTTTCTTT. Translation: CACSPRGSAEAFF.

Many counts were recorded for this clone. The V gene is TRBV10-3, the J gene TRBJ1-2, with 8 bases matching TRBD1. CDR3 length: 12 amino acids. After removal of 11 bases from V and 9 bases from J, the junction contained 11 bases not matched to a gene. The germline CDR1 and CDR2 sequences are ENHRY and SYGVKD. CDR3 nucleotide sequence: TGTGCCGTCGCTCAGGGGGCCCTCAGCTACACCTTC. It is translated as CAVAQGALSYTF.

This clone was counted ten times or more. It may be a read error: a sequence one base away is much more abundant. The chain recombines TRBV4-2 with TRBJ2-7, with 7 bases lining up with TRBD2. Germline V gives CDR1 LGHNA, CDR2 YNFKEQ. CDR3 length: 13 amino acids. The V and J ends lost 4 bases and 6 bases, in that order; junction bases with no gene match: 6. The CDR3 sequence: CASSRERGLEQYF. CDR3 DNA sequence: TGTGCCAGCAGCCGAGAGCGGGGTCTCGAGCAGTACTTC.

V gene TRBV28 combines with J gene TRBJ2-2; a possible D gene is TRBD2 (5 bases). In germline, CDR1 is MDHEN, CDR2 SYDVKM. Trimming cost V 6 bases and J 7 bases, with 21 bases left between them. The CDR3 is 16 amino acids. In DNA form, the CDR3 reads TGTGCCAGCAGACAAAAAATAATTCGACGGGGCGGGGAGCTGTTTTTT. This codes for CASRQKIIRRGGELFF.